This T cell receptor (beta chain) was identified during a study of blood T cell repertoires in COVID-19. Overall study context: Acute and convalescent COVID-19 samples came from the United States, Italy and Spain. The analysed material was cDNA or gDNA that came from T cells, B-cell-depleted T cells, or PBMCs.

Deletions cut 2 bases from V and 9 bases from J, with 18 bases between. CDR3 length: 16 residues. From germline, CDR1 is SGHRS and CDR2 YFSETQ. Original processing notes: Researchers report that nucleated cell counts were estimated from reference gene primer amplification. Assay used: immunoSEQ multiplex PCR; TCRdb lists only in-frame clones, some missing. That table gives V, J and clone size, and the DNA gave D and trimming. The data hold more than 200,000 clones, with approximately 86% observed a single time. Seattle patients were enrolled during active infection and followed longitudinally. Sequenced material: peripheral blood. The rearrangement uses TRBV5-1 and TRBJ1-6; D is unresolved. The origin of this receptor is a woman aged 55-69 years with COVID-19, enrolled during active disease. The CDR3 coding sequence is TGCGCCAGCAGCTTTCGGGAGGGTAATTCAGGTTCACCCCTCCACTTT. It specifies CASSFREGNSGSPLHF.